The sequence of this T cell receptor (beta chain) was determined in a study of blood T cell repertoires in COVID-19. Background on the study: Sample material is recorded as cDNA or gDNA derived from T cells, B-cell-depleted T cells, or PBMCs.

Some clones are missing from TCRdb's copy, which holds only in-frame ones; the method was immunoSEQ multiplex PCR. The sample has about 410,000 clones; 90% are singletons. Recruitment covered some 25 US areas and drew participants whose ages spanned about 18 to 89 years. Sequencing was done on a sample of PBMCs or T cells enriched from blood (not recorded which). The source of this sequence is a man aged 18-30 years who had recovered from COVID-19.

The CDR3 bases are TGTGCCAGCAGCCAACCAGGCCCCGGGGAGCTGTTTTTT. It yields the protein CASSQPGPGELFF. V gene TRBV3-1 (or the pseudogene TRBV3-2) combines with J gene TRBJ2-2; D call uncertain. Germline V lookup: CDR1 LGHDT, CDR2 YNNKEL (reference sequence). This CDR3 spans 13 amino acids. V lost 2 bases and J 6 bases, leaving 7 bases between the germline ends.